The 12 T cell receptor beta chains below come from one sample, sequenced in a study of T-cell reconstitution after alpha-beta-depleted transplantation in children. Unique molecular identifiers were incorporated when the TCRbeta library was constructed. Each CDR3 protein is one row after TCRdb ran MiXCR on the PCR reads. Of about 260,000 distinct CDR3 sequences detected, 8.2% appear once; the ten largest clones hold nearly 6.5%. Specimen: PBMCs, mostly from graft donor cells, collected 180 days after TCRalphabeta/CD19-depleted stem cell transplant. The source is a male patient aged 5 to 17 who had a stem cell transplant for acute lymphoblastic leukemia, so the T cells may come from the graft donor.

This clonotype has at least ten counts. Relative to the germline gene, one junction end is altered; a read error may explain this. The chain carries TRBV20-1 and TRBJ2-3, with 10 bases that match TRBD2. CDR3 size: 16 residues. Germline V lookup: CDR1 DFQATT, CDR2 SNEGSKA (reference sequence). CDR3 region: CSARESGGASTDTQYF. In nucleotides, the CDR3 is TGCAGTGCCAGAGAAAGCGGGGGGGCGAGTACAGATACGCAGTATTTT.

This clonotype came up once. This could be a read error, since a much larger clone is one nucleotide away. The chain links TRBV6-5 to TRBJ2-5; D unresolved. Germline CDR1 is MNHEY and CDR2 is SVGAGI. The CDR3 is 14 amino acids. Trimming shortened V by 0 bases and J by 1 base, and 6 bases separated the two germline ends. CDR3 coding DNA: TGTGCCAGCAGTTACTCCTCGGGCCAAGAGACCCAGTACTTC. This encodes CASSYSSGQETQYF.

This clonotype was seen repeatedly, ten times or more. J is TRBJ1-4 and V is TRBV7-9, with D tentatively TRBD1 (5 bases). CDR1 and CDR2 (germline): SEHNR, FQNEAQ (reference sequence). Trimming took 2 bases from V and 6 from J, leaving 22 bases between them. The CDR3 has 18 amino acids. The CDR3 bases are TGTGCCAGCAGCTTAATTAGGTTGGGGGACGCGGCCGATGAAAAACTGTTTTTT. Protein product: CASSLIRLGDAADEKLFF.

V and J are TRBV6-5 and TRBJ1-5; no firm D call. Germline CDR1 MNHEY, CDR2 SVGAGI. The length of the CDR3 is 17 residues. Trimming took 0 bases from V and 3 from J, leaving 15 bases between them. Here the CDR3 reads CASSYSIAMRDNQPQHF. The CDR3, as DNA: TGTGCCAGCAGTTACTCGATAGCCATGAGGGACAATCAGCCCCAGCATTTT.

At least ten counts were recorded for this clonotype. This rearrangement joins TRBV10-3 to TRBJ2-5; TRBD1 is a possible D gene (5 bases). The CDR3 is 13 amino acids. V was clipped by 6 bases and J by 5 bases, with 13 bases between them. Germline-derived CDR1 and CDR2 are ENHRY and SYGVKD. Written as DNA, the CDR3 is TGTGCCATCAGAAGCATGCCAGGGGAGACCCAGTACTTC. Translating it yields CAIRSMPGETQYF.

This clonotype came up many times. The V call is TRBV20-1, the J call TRBJ2-3, with a tentative D call TRBD2 (5 bases). Germline V gene data show CDR1 as DFQATT and CDR2 as SNEGSKA (reference sequence). The V and J ends lost 7 bases and 0 bases respectively, with 14 bases between them. The CDR3 consists of 14 residues. Here the CDR3 DNA reads TGCAGTGTAGCAGGAGGCGATAGCACAGATACGCAGTATTTT. This gives the protein CSVAGGDSTDTQYF.

This clonotype was detected a few times. The chain joins TRBV18 to TRBJ2-1; D might be TRBD1 or TRBD2, each matching 5 bases. Germline CDR1 and CDR2: KGHSH and LQKENI. The CDR3 is 16 residues long. Trimming pared 3 bases from V and 7 bases from J, leaving 19 bases between. The CDR3 sequence is CASSPLLRGGRNEQFF. The CDR3 bases are TGTGCCAGCTCACCTCTGCTAAGGGGTGGGAGAAATGAGCAGTTCTTC.

In this sample, this clonotype turned up a few times. The junction and the germline gene differ at one end; a read error may be behind it. The V and J genes are TRBV11-2 and TRBJ2-1, with D maybe TRBD2 (6 bases). The germline V gene has CDR1 SGHAT and CDR2 FQNNGV. This CDR3 contains 16 residues. For the CDR3, the DNA is TGTGCCAGCAACCAATTGGGAGGTCTCTCCCACAATGAGCAGTTCTTC. Translating it yields CASNQLGGLSHNEQFF.

This clonotype appeared many times. CDR3 protein: CASSYSGLVRFEFF. The CDR3 coding sequence is TGTGCCAGCAGTTACTCGGGACTAGTGAGATTTGAGTTCTTC. V and J are TRBV6-2 or TRBV6-3 and TRBJ2-1, with 8 bases lining up with TRBD2. CDR1 MNHEY and CDR2 SVGEGT come from the germline V gene. After removal of 0 bases from V and 14 bases from J, the junction contained 9 bases not matched to a gene. This CDR3 has 14 amino acids.

This clonotype showed up just a few times. A much larger clone lies one base from this, so it may be a read error. The chain couples TRBV12-3 or TRBV12-4 to TRBJ2-7; TRBD1 matches 7 bases. CDR3 length equals 18 residues. DNA for the CDR3: TGTGCCTGCAGTTTCTTGCTCCCGCTCCGACAGGGCTCCTACGAGCAGTACTTC. It codes for CACSFLLPLRQGSYEQYF.

This clonotype was counted many times. The J gene is TRBJ2-3, the V gene TRBV28; D gene uncertain. Germline V gives CDR1 MDHEN, CDR2 SYDVKM. The ends were cut back, 2 bases at V and 6 bases at J, with 12 bases in the middle. This CDR3 has 14 residues. CDR3 nucleotides: TGTGCCAGCAGTTTACCAGGTTCCAAGGATACGCAGTATTTT. As protein: CASSLPGSKDTQYF.

This clonotype has at least ten counts. The chain couples TRBV29-1 to TRBJ1-2, with no clear D. In germline, CDR1 is SQVTM, CDR2 ANQGSEA. Trimming pared 6 bases from V and 4 bases from J, leaving 15 bases between. The CDR3 runs 13 residues. CDR3 nucleotides: TGCAGCGTGACCCCGGGATCCCGCTATGGCTACACCTTC. Protein: CSVTPGSRYGYTF.